A selection of T cell receptor beta chains follows, all from one sample in a study of identical twins. TCRdb analysed the 5' RACE reads with MiXCR anew, one entry per CDR3 protein. The data contain 450,000 to 650,000 distinct CDR3 sequences, more than 9% of them singletons. This sample also appeared in a second study, on yellow fever vaccine responses in identical twins.

Specimen: PBMCs. Receptor source: a woman in her late teens or twenties in good health. CDR3s include the opening cysteine and the closing phenylalanine or tryptophan. A D gene is named only where the DNA matches it firmly. Clone size is given for some rows only: seen once, a few or many times, or a class if the clone is expanded.

D	length	J	V	size	DNA	CDR3
TRBD1	13	TRBJ2-5	TRBV7-2	few	TGTGCCAGCAGACCTCAGGGGGTGGAGACCCAGTACTTC	CASRPQGVETQYF
TRBD1	16	TRBJ1-2	TRBV29-1	many	TGCAGCGTGTCCGGGACAGGAGAAATAGGGAACTATGGCTACACCTTC	CSVSGTGEIGNYGYTF
TRBD1	14	TRBJ1-1	TRBV12-3/TRBV12-4	-	TGTGCCAGCTCCAGACAGGGCCCGAAAACTGAAGCTTTCTTT	CASSRQGPKTEAFF
TRBD1	13	TRBJ2-1	TRBV29-1	few	TGCAGCGCGGCCCGGGACAGGGACAATGAGCAGTTCTTC	CSAARDRDNEQFF
-	15	TRBJ2-2	TRBV20-1	few	TGCAGTGCTAGAGCGGCAGGGTTGAGCACCGGGGAGCTGTTTTTT	CSARAAGLSTGELFF
TRBD2	14	TRBJ2-5	TRBV29-1	few	TGCAGCGCTGGGGGGGGGGAGCCCCAAGAGACCCAGTACTTC	CSAGGGEPQETQYF
TRBD2	14	TRBJ2-7	TRBV11-2	-	TGTGCCAGCAGCTTGGGACTAGCGTTCGACGAGCAGTACTTC	CASSLGLAFDEQYF
-	13	TRBJ2-3	TRBV29-1	few	TGCAGCGTTACCGAGGGGGGCACAGATACGCAGTATTTT	CSVTEGGTDTQYF
-	17	TRBJ2-2	TRBV6-5	many	TGTGCCAGCAGTTACTCGATGCGGACGAATCAGGCCGGGGAGCTGTTTTTT	CASSYSMRTNQAGELFF
-	14	TRBJ1-1	TRBV5-1	many	TGCGCCAGCAGCTCCGGGACTCTTAACACTGAAGCTTTCTTT	CASSSGTLNTEAFF
-	15	TRBJ2-1	TRBV6-2/TRBV6-3	many	TGTGCCAGCAGTTACATCGGGACCGACTACAATGAGCAGTTCTTC	CASSYIGTDYNEQFF
TRBD1	15	TRBJ2-3	TRBV12-3/TRBV12-4	few	TGTGCCAGCACCCGCAGGGGGCGCCCCGCAGATACGCAGTATTTT	CASTRRGRPADTQYF
-	20	TRBJ2-7	TRBV28	once	TGTGCCAGCAGTTTCATTACGGTGGGGGTCTGGAATCAGCGGTCCTACGAGCAGTACTTC	CASSFITVGVWNQRSYEQYF
TRBD1	13	TRBJ2-3	TRBV28	few	TGTGCCAGCAGGTCAGGGGGTGCAGATACGCAGTATTTT	CASRSGGADTQYF
-	16	TRBJ2-1	TRBV29-1	many	TGCAGCGTTGACCAACAGGGCCCCCTTATCTACAATGAGCAGTTCTTC	CSVDQQGPLIYNEQFF
-	17	TRBJ2-1	TRBV12-3/TRBV12-4	few	TGTGCCAGCAGTTTACGCAAACTAGGGGGGGAAGGTTGGGAGCAGTTCTTC	CASSLRKLGGEGWEQFF
-	13	TRBJ2-7	TRBV20-1	few	TGCAGTGCTAGAGACACGAGGGACTACGAGCAGTACTTC	CSARDTRDYEQYF
-	14	TRBJ2-1	TRBV5-1	many	TGCGCCAGCAGCCAAGGACAGTCCTACAATGAGCAGTTCTTC	CASSQGQSYNEQFF
TRBD2	16	TRBJ2-1	TRBV20-1	many	TGCAGTGCTAGATCGGCTAGCGGGAGCTCCTACAATGAGCAGTTCTTC	CSARSASGSSYNEQFF
TRBD2	19	TRBJ2-3	TRBV14	few	TGTGCCAGCAGCCAAGATTGGACTAGCGGGGGTACTAGCACAGATACGCAGTATTTT	CASSQDWTSGGTSTDTQYF
-	14	TRBJ1-3	TRBV6-1	-	TGTGCCAGCAGTGGGCGACAGCCTGGAAACACCATATATTTT	CASSGRQPGNTIYF
TRBD2	16	TRBJ2-3	TRBV6-1	many	TGTGCCAGCACCTTGACTAGCGGGACTAGCACAGATACGCAGTATTTT	CASTLTSGTSTDTQYF
-	13	TRBJ2-5	TRBV20-1	-	TGCAGTGCAAAGTCCTACTACCAAGAGACCCAGTACTTC	CSAKSYYQETQYF
-	18	TRBJ1-1	TRBV9	-	TGTGCCAGCAGCGGGATCGGGGGGGGCAAGTTTTTGAACACTGAAGCTTTCTTT	CASSGIGGGKFLNTEAFF
-	14	TRBJ2-7	TRBV5-1	many	TGCGCCAGCAGCTTTTTAGACAGCTCCTACGAGCAGTACTTC	CASSFLDSSYEQYF
-	14	TRBJ2-2	TRBV6-1	few	TGTGCCAGCAGTGTGGACAGTTACACCGGGGAGCTGTTTTTT	CASSVDSYTGELFF
-	17	TRBJ2-2	TRBV20-1	many	TGCAGTGCTAGACCCCTGGCAGGGTGGACTCAGGCCGGGGAGCTGTTTTTT	CSARPLAGWTQAGELFF
-	17	TRBJ2-1	TRBV6-2/TRBV6-3	-	TGTGCCAGCAGTACGTCTCCCCCCGGCCTTTCGCTCAATGAGCAGTTCTTC	CASSTSPPGLSLNEQFF
-	14	TRBJ2-4	TRBV10-3	many	TGTGCCATCAGTGAGTCTCACACAGGCGACATTCAGTACTTC	CAISESHTGDIQYF
TRBD1	14	TRBJ1-2	TRBV7-2	-	TGTGCCAGCAGCTCCGACAGGGGGACCGGTGGCTACACCTTC	CASSSDRGTGGYTF
TRBD2	20	TRBJ2-3	TRBV20-1	few	TGCAGTGCTAACAACCATCCGAATATAGCGGGGGGGGGGCGCACAGATACGCAGTATTTT	CSANNHPNIAGGGRTDTQYF
-	15	TRBJ2-7	TRBV19	-	TGTGCCAGTAGTTCAAGGGGCACCATGGGCTACGAGCAGTACTTC	CASSSRGTMGYEQYF
TRBD1	16	TRBJ1-6	TRBV19	-	TGTGCCAGTAGTCCACCCTGGGAGCAGGGGGCTTCACCCCTCCACTTT	CASSPPWEQGASPLHF
TRBD2	11	TRBJ2-1	TRBV27	-	TGTGCCAGCTACTTCGCGGGGAGGGGTTTCTTC	CASYFAGRGFF
TRBD1	19	TRBJ2-2	TRBV30	many	TGTGCCTGGACCCACCCAACCCGAGGGGGCCCTGCGAACACCGGGGAGCTGTTTTTT	CAWTHPTRGGPANTGELFF
-	11	TRBJ2-7	TRBV30	few	TGTGCCTGGGAGTCCTCCTACGAGCAGTACTTC	CAWESSYEQYF
TRBD2	18	TRBJ2-1	TRBV6-2/TRBV6-3	-	TGTGCCAGCAGTTACCATCGAGATTCTGGGCGGGAGCGGGATGAGCAGTTCTTC	CASSYHRDSGRERDEQFF
-	14	TRBJ2-4	TRBV20-1	few	TGCAGTGCTAGAGATGGGGGCGAGGCCCCTATCCAGTACTTC	CSARDGGEAPIQYF